This TCR beta chain was obtained from a study of lymphopenia after photon versus proton radiotherapy. Findings and limits, study-wide: Post-nadir diversity loss with photons came from oligoclonal expansion, particularly CD8+ Temra cells. Larger post-nadir TCR diversity loss correlated inversely with survival in deceased patients.

Note on this clone: Its antigen remains unknown.

TCRdb keeps only in-frame clones here, not all; method: immunoSEQ multiplex PCR. The sample holds approximately 160,000 clones, around nine tenths seen once. V was shortened by 4 bases and J by 7 bases, with 14 bases between the two germline ends. The CDR3 consists of 14 residues. In germline, CDR1 is MNHNS, CDR2 SASEGT. The rearrangement joins TRBV6-1 to TRBJ2-1, with a possible D match to TRBD2 (5 bases). Specimen: peripheral blood, collected from a patient treated with photon-based radiotherapy. The receptor's source is a man aged 50 or older with gastric cancer. The CDR3 bases are TGTGCCAGCAGTGCCTCTAGCAATCGTAATGAGCAGTTCTTC. Encoded protein: CASSASSNRNEQFF.